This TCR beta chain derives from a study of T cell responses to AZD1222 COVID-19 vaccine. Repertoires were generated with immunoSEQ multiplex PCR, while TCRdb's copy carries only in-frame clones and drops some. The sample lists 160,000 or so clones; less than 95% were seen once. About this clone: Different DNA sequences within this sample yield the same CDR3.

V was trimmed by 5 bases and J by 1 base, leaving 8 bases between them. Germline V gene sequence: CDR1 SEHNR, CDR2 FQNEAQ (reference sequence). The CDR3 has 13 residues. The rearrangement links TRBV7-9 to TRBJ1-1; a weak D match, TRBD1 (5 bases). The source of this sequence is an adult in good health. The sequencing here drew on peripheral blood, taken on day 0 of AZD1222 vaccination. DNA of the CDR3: TGTGCCAGCAGCCTGACAGAGAACACTGAAGCTTTCTTT. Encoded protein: CASSLTENTEAFF.